This T cell receptor beta chain is drawn from a study of blood T cell repertoires in COVID-19 (dated by TCRdb to about 2020). Turning to the overall study: Collaborator samples came from the United States, Italy and Spain and covered acute and convalescent phases of COVID-19. The repertoires were released in a freely available public database meant as a resource for research on the immune response to SARS-CoV-2. The sample metadata nearly always contained a de-identified subject ID, COVID-19 status, age in years and sex. HLA class I and class II types, where available, came from metadata supplied by the sample provider rather than from assay-based typing. Subjects who had been exposed to COVID-19, were actively infected with it, or had recovered from it provided the deeply sampled blood TCRbeta repertoires that made up the dataset. The material from the prospective study consisted of cDNA or gDNA derived from T cells, B-cell-depleted T cells, or PBMCs. The samples were drawn from the first 160 participants of the ongoing ImmuneRACE study and from 950 to 1,500 subjects provided by 6 global collaborators. General findings and caveats noted by the study authors: How much clinical and demographic metadata was included differed by source and by participant, and the metadata was provided uncurated.

This clone was observed once. What antigen it recognizes has not been identified. No base qualities exist here, and no much larger clone lies one base off it. Via the germline V gene, CDR1 is ENHRY and CDR2 SYGVKD. The CDR3 has 12 amino acids, counting the end cysteine and phenylalanine. Only the CDR3 portion is preserved as DNA: 36 bases, with reading frame beginning at the first base. V is trimmed back by 6 bases and J by 1 base, and the junction contains 0 bases that no gene match accounts for. The immunoSEQ Assay, a bias-controlled multiplex PCR, was used to amplify TCRbeta CDR3 regions from genomic DNA. The authors processed their data as follows. Within the assay, amplification of reference gene primers was used to estimate how many nucleated cells each sample contained. To quantify the absolute abundance of each unique TCRbeta CDR3 rearrangement, sequence reads were collapsed and filtered. For each sample, productive Simpson clonality was calculated by taking the square root of Simpson's diversity index across productive rearrangements. Entries here come from immuneACCESS through TCRdb and include only in-frame sequences with V and J called. Some clones fail to appear in such tables; in the studies checked, an unresolved V gene covers under half of the shortfall, and the cause of the remainder is unknown. V, J and clone size were drawn from that table, and D and trimming were deduced from the DNA. The table for this sample lists hundreds of thousands of clones; approximately 85% of them were counted only once. The ten largest clones represent approximately 9% of the sample.

Enrolling through a virtual design, the prospective study's participants ranged in age from about 18 to 89 years and lived across 24 United States geographic areas. In the prospective study, participants were assigned to cohorts based on the clinical history participants reported in a screening survey and a study questionnaire. In the prospective study, whole blood, serum and a nasopharyngeal or oropharyngeal swab were collected from each participant by mobile phlebotomists. Prospective study participants could optionally give additional blood draws and questionnaires over a roughly two-month period. Before DNA extraction, prospective study blood samples were shipped either frozen or at room temperature.

The sequence is built from TRBV10-3 and TRBJ2-7, with 7 bases in between that match TRBD1. Sequenced sample: PBMCs or T cells enriched from blood (not recorded which). This sequence originates from a woman between 50 and 59 years old with acute COVID-19. CDR3 region: CAIRGQSYEQYF. In nucleotide form, the sequence is TGTGCCATCAGGGGACAGTCCTACGAGCAGTACTTC.